These 17 T cell receptor beta chains share one sample of origin, sequenced in a study of immune cell composition in non-small cell lung cancer (TCRdb year 2017). The library was made by the immunoSEQ multiplex PCR assay. TCRdb provides this immuneACCESS table in a form limited to in-frame rearrangements. Some clones are lacking; in checked studies, under half of them reflect an unresolved V gene, and why the rest are absent is not known. Here the sample has 4,700 or so clones; 70% to 85% occur a single time. The ten largest clones represent 9.5% to 12% of the sample. The sample consisted of lung tumor tissue. The receptors come from a human donor with non-small cell lung cancer.

This CDR3 reads CASSPAAPANEQFF. The CDR3 DNA follows: TGTGCCAGCAGCCCTGCTGCCCCTGCGAATGAGCAGTTCTTC. The rearrangement joins TRBV7-8 to TRBJ2-1; no firm D call. CDR1 is SGHVS, CDR2 FQNEAQ, per germline. V was shortened by 5 bases and J by 7 bases, with 15 bases between the two germline ends. The CDR3 length is 14 residues.

This clone was seen only once. V gene TRBV6-1 combines with J gene TRBJ1-3; the D gene is possibly TRBD1 (5 bases). Per germline, CDR1 MNHNS and CDR2 SASEGT. The length of the CDR3 is 14 residues. V lost 4 bases to trimming and J lost 4 bases, with 11 bases between them. The CDR3: CASSGQMGGNTIYF. The CDR3 region has the DNA TGTGCCAGCAGTGGACAGATGGGCGGAAACACCATATATTTT.

V gene TRBV6-6 combines with J gene TRBJ2-7, with TRBD1 as a possible D gene (6 bases). CDR1 and CDR2 (germline): MNHNY, SVGAGI (reference sequence). CDR3 length: 15 amino acids. Trimming took 5 bases from V and 3 from J, leaving 17 bases between them. CDR3 coding DNA: TGTGCCAGCAGTAGAAACCCAGGGGAAGGCTACGAGCAGTACTTC. Its protein is CASSRNPGEGYEQYF.

V gene TRBV11-1 combines with J gene TRBJ2-5, with 8 bases aligning to TRBD2. The CDR3 sequence is 15 residues long. V dropped 5 bases and J dropped 0; count of bases not matched to a gene: 5. Germline V gives CDR1 SGHAT, CDR2 FQDESV (reference sequence). CDR3 residues: CASSILAGYQETQYF. CDR3 coding DNA: TGTGCCAGCAGCATTTTAGCGGGGTACCAAGAGACCCAGTACTTC. Complete variable domain (other parts from reference TRBV11-1 and TRBJ2-5): EAEVAQSPRYKITEKSQAVAFWCDPISGHATLYWYRQILGQGPELLVQFQDESVVDDSQLPKDRFSAERLKGVDSTLKIQPAELGDSAMYLCASSILAGYQETQYFGPGTRLLVL.

This clone was recorded once. This chain joins TRBV5-5 and TRBJ2-7; the match to TRBD1 covers 8 bases. CDR3 length: 15 residues. The germline gives CDR1 SGHKS, CDR2 YYEKEE (reference sequence). The V segment lost 7 bases and the J segment 1 base; nucleotides outside the gene matches: 10. CDR3 loop: CASAYRGQESYEQYF. The CDR3 bases are TGTGCCAGCGCATATAGGGGACAGGAATCCTACGAGCAGTACTTC. Together with reference TRBV5-5 and TRBJ2-7, the CDR3 gives the full variable domain: DAGVTQSPTHLIKTRGQQVTLRCSPISGHKSVSWYQQVLGQGPQFIFQYYEKEERGRGNFPDRFSARQFPNYSSELNVNALLLGDSALYLCASAYRGQESYEQYFGPGTRLTVT.

This clone was recorded once. The rearrangement joins TRBV5-6 to TRBJ2-5; 7 bases align to TRBD1. With V trimmed by 4 bases and J by 2 bases, 2 bases remained unmatched. CDR3 length equals 13 residues. CDR1 and CDR2 from the germline V gene are SGHDT and YYEEEE. CDR3 amino acids: CASSPGQQETQYF. The CDR3 DNA reads as TGTGCCAGCAGCCCGGGACAGCAAGAGACCCAGTACTTC.

CDR3 protein: CASSLVSGGPWNEQFF. As DNA, the CDR3 is TGTGCCAGCAGCTTAGTATCGGGAGGGCCTTGGAATGAGCAGTTCTTC. The chain recombines TRBV7-3 with TRBJ2-1; 8 bases agree with TRBD2. V shed 2 bases, J shed 7 bases, and the junction held 10 bases outside the gene matches. The CDR3 loop spans 16 amino acids. Germline CDR1 SGHTA, CDR2 FQGTGA.

The chain links TRBV29-1 to TRBJ1-6; the D gene is possibly TRBD1 (6 bases). This CDR3 contains 13 residues. From germline, CDR1 is SQVTM and CDR2 ANQGSEA. Trimming removed 6 bases from V and 7 bases from J, with 13 bases in between. Here the CDR3 DNA reads TGCAGCGTCCGCGGGGGCAGGAATTCACCCCTCCACTTT. Protein sequence: CSVRGGRNSPLHF.

The genes are TRBV6-5 and TRBJ1-2, with 8 bases lining up with TRBD1. The CDR3 is made up of 14 amino acids. Germline assignment: CDR1 MNHEY and CDR2 SVGAGI. V shed 2 bases, J shed 4 bases, and the junction held 3 bases outside the gene matches. CDR3 DNA: TGTGCCAGCAGTTACCTGGACAGGGTCTATGGCTACACCTTC. Translated, it gives CASSYLDRVYGYTF.

This chain links TRBV6-4 with TRBJ1-1; TRBD1 matches at 7 bases. This CDR3 contains 14 residues. In germline, CDR1 is MRHNA, CDR2 SNTAGT. V shed 8 bases, J shed 6 bases, and the junction held 12 bases outside the gene matches. For the CDR3, the DNA is TGTGCCAGCCGGCGACAGGGCGAGTCCCCTGAAGCTTTCTTT. This gives the protein CASRRQGESPEAFF.

CDR3 in amino acids: CASSLRGYSGNTIYF. The CDR3 DNA reads as TGTGCCAGCAGCCTCCGGGGGTACTCTGGAAACACCATATATTTT. This chain connects TRBV14 to TRBJ1-3; a possible D gene is TRBD1 (5 bases). This CDR3 is 15 amino acids long. V was shortened by 4 bases and J by 0 bases, with 10 bases between the two germline ends. CDR1 and CDR2 (germline): SGHDN, FVKESK.

The rearrangement uses TRBV6-6 and TRBJ2-5, with 8 bases identical to TRBD1. V shed 3 bases, J shed 4 bases, and the junction held 7 bases outside the gene matches. CDR1 is MNHNY and CDR2 is SVGAGI in the germline V gene (reference sequence). The CDR3 covers 15 residues. CDR3 sequence: CASSYSADRVETQYF. CDR3 nucleotides: TGTGCCAGCAGTTATTCCGCGGACAGGGTAGAGACCCAGTACTTC.

The J gene is TRBJ2-1, the V gene TRBV5-8, with 7 bases that match TRBD2. V was pared by 4 bases and J by 2 bases, with 6 bases of the junction left unmatched. Germline CDR1 is SGHTS and CDR2 is YDEGEE. The CDR3 is made up of 15 amino acids. The CDR3 reads CASSSSAGTYNEQFF. CDR3 bases: TGTGCCAGCAGCAGCTCAGCGGGAACCTACAATGAGCAGTTCTTC.

The chain uses TRBV4-1 and TRBJ2-1, with D tentatively TRBD2 (6 bases). Germline-derived CDR1 and CDR2 are MGHRA and YSYEKL. This CDR3 is built from 18 residues. The V gene lost 3 bases and the J gene lost 10 bases, with 28 bases spanning the gap. CDR3 amino acids: CASSQGLLRRRLGQEQFF. CDR3 coding DNA: TGCGCCAGCAGCCAGGGACTCCTCCGTAGGCGGCTAGGCCAAGAGCAGTTCTTC.

The chain is built from TRBV28 and TRBJ2-5; the match to TRBD1 covers 10 bases. CDR3 length equals 13 residues. Trimming removed 5 bases from V and 5 bases from J; junction bases left unmatched: 2. The germline V gene encodes CDR1 MDHEN and CDR2 SYDVKM. The CDR3 sequence is CASSGTGVETQYF. CDR3 sequence (DNA): TGTGCCAGCAGTGGGACAGGGGTGGAGACCCAGTACTTC.

CDR3 sequence (DNA): TGTGCCAGCAGTCCGCTACAGGGGGCTGGAAACACCATATATTTT. This gives the protein CASSPLQGAGNTIYF. This rearrangement joins TRBV27 to TRBJ1-3, with TRBD1 matching 8 bases. This CDR3 has 15 amino acids. The germline gives CDR1 MNHEY, CDR2 SMNVEV (reference sequence). The V segment lost 5 bases and the J segment 2 bases; nucleotides outside the gene matches: 5.

For the CDR3, the DNA is TGTGCCTGGAGTGTAGCGGGGAACACTGAAGCTTTCTTT. This translates into CAWSVAGNTEAFF. V and J are TRBV30 and TRBJ1-1; D is uncertain. V gave up 0 bases and J gave up 1 base, with 6 bases separating them. This CDR3 has 13 amino acids. Germline assignment: CDR1 GTSNPN and CDR2 SVGIG (reference sequence).